A selection of T cell receptor beta chains follows, all from one sample in a study of T cell responses to AZD1222 COVID-19 vaccine. Some clones are missing from TCRdb's copy, which holds only in-frame ones; the method was immunoSEQ multiplex PCR. Of some 190,000 clones in the sample, just over 85% were seen once. The sequencing here drew on peripheral blood, taken on day 0 of AZD1222 vaccination. The origin of the receptors is an adult in good health. The CDR3 runs from the conserved cysteine through the conserved F or W. The D gene is left open where the match is weak. Clone size is not always given. Where it is, it says once, few, many or a class for expanded clones.

clone size,V gene,J gene,D gene,CDR3 DNA,CDR3 protein
-,TRBV4-2,TRBJ2-6,-,TGTGCCAGCAGCCAGGAGTCTGGGGCCAACGTCCTGACTTTC,CASSQESGANVLTF
-,TRBV7-3,TRBJ2-3,-,TGTGCCAGCTCAAGGGGAACCCTGACAGATACGCAGTATTTT,CASSRGTLTDTQYF
-,TRBV12-5,TRBJ2-2,-,TGTGCTAGTGGTTTGCCCGGACTGACCGGGGAGCTGTTTTTT,CASGLPGLTGELFF
-,TRBV5-6,TRBJ2-7,-,TGTGCCAGCACCCCTTCCCCAGCGCCGAACCTCTACGAGCAGTACTTC,CASTPSPAPNLYEQYF
few,TRBV27,TRBJ1-1,-,TGTGCCAGCAGTAGGATGTCCCAGACTACTGAAGCTTTCTTT,CASSRMSQTTEAFF
-,TRBV6-5,TRBJ2-7,-,TGTGCCAGCAGTTACGGTTCAGAGCCATTCTACGAGCAGTACTTC,CASSYGSEPFYEQYF
once,TRBV28,TRBJ2-5,TRBD2,TGTGCCAGCAGTTTCCCACTAGCGGGGGGCGGGACCCAGTACTTC,CASSFPLAGGGTQYF
-,TRBV7-2,TRBJ1-3,-,TGTGCCAGCAGCTTCAAAAGTGGAAACACCATATATTTT,CASSFKSGNTIYF
-,TRBV5-4,TRBJ1-6,-,TGTGCCAGCAGCCAGTCATTAGACAGTTCACCCCTCCACTTT,CASSQSLDSSPLHF
-,TRBV7-8,TRBJ2-2,TRBD2,TGTGCCAGCAGCTCTAGCGGGAACACCGGGGAGCTGTTTTTT,CASSSSGNTGELFF
-,TRBV11-2,TRBJ2-7,TRBD2,TGTGCCAGCAGCTCGCCGACTAGCGGGCCTTACGAGCAGTACTTC,CASSSPTSGPYEQYF
-,TRBV24-1,TRBJ1-2,-,TGTGCCACCAGTGATACGGACCGACTCTATGGCTACACCTTC,CATSDTDRLYGYTF
-,TRBV5-6,TRBJ1-2,-,TGTGCCAGCAGCTTGGCCGGGCAGGCTTATGGCTACACCTTC,CASSLAGQAYGYTF
few,TRBV19,TRBJ2-7,TRBD1,TGTGCCAGTAGTATACCCGGGACAGGAACCTACGAGCAGTACTTC,CASSIPGTGTYEQYF
once,TRBV3-1/TRBV3-2,TRBJ2-1,-,TGTGCCAGCAGCCTCGAACTAGGATATAATGAGCAGTTCTTC,CASSLELGYNEQFF
-,TRBV6-5,TRBJ1-4,-,TGTGCCAGCATCAGACAACGCGGGGAAAAACTGTTTTTT,CASIRQRGEKLFF
-,TRBV20-1,TRBJ1-1,-,TGCAGTGCTAGTAAACAGAAGAACACTGAAGCTTTCTTT,CSASKQKNTEAFF
-,TRBV5-6,TRBJ2-1,-,TGTGCCAGCAGCTTGGACTTCTCTAATGAGCAGTTCTTC,CASSLDFSNEQFF
-,TRBV3-1/TRBV3-2,TRBJ1-2,TRBD1,TGTGCCAGCAGCCAAGATGGCCGGGACAGACCTAACTATGGCTACACCTTC,CASSQDGRDRPNYGYTF
-,TRBV3-1/TRBV3-2,TRBJ1-1,-,TGTGCCAGCAGCCAAGAACGTGGGGAGAACACTGAAGCTTTCTTT,CASSQERGENTEAFF
few,TRBV5-1,TRBJ1-1,-,TGCGCCAGCAGCTTGTACGGGTCGGACACTGAAGCTTTCTTT,CASSLYGSDTEAFF
-,TRBV5-1,TRBJ1-2,-,TGCGCCAGCAGCCCGGACGGTAACTATGGCTACACCTTC,CASSPDGNYGYTF
-,TRBV6-5,TRBJ1-6,-,TGTGCCAGCCATGGCTTAGGGTCACCCCTCCACTTT,CASHGLGSPLHF
-,TRBV12-5,TRBJ1-2,TRBD1,TGTGCTAGTGGTATCTCCGGGACAGATGGCTACACCTTC,CASGISGTDGYTF
few,TRBV4-2,TRBJ2-7,TRBD2,TGTGCCAGCAGCCAAGAGGTAGCGGGGATGAGCTCCTACGAGCAGTACTTC,CASSQEVAGMSSYEQYF
-,TRBV5-1,TRBJ2-5,-,TGCGCCAGCAGCTTCCAGGACGGTTGGGGAGAGACCCAGTACTTC,CASSFQDGWGETQYF
-,TRBV30,TRBJ1-2,-,TGTGCCTGGAGGTTCCCGTTGGAGCACACCTTC,CAWRFPLEHTF
-,TRBV6-6,TRBJ1-6,-,TGTGCCTCCTACCCCACGGATCGGAATTCACCCCTCCACTTT,CASYPTDRNSPLHF
-,TRBV5-1,TRBJ1-5,TRBD1,TGCGCCAGCAGCCCGGACAGGGACCATCAGCCCCAGCATTTT,CASSPDRDHQPQHF
-,TRBV4-2,TRBJ2-3,TRBD1,TGTGCCAGCAGCGGGACAGGGAGAACAGATACGCAGTATTTT,CASSGTGRTDTQYF
-,TRBV11-2,TRBJ1-6,TRBD1,TGTGCCAGCAGCTTTAGGGAACAGGGGGCCCAGGCACCCCTCCACTTT,CASSFREQGAQAPLHF
once,TRBV19,TRBJ1-1,TRBD1,TGTGCCAGTAGTCTTCGACAGGGAAGTGCCCCGAACACTGAAGCTTTCTTT,CASSLRQGSAPNTEAFF
-,TRBV19,TRBJ1-2,-,TGTGCCAGTAGTATAGCATCCGAGCCCGAGCTTGGCTACACCTTC,CASSIASEPELGYTF
few,TRBV24-1,TRBJ1-1,-,TGTGCCACCATTGGTAATACCAACACTGAAGCTTTCTTT,CATIGNTNTEAFF
-,TRBV12-1,TRBJ2-3,-,TGTGCCAGCAGCCTCCAACTAGATACGCAGTATTTT,CASSLQLDTQYF
-,TRBV5-6,TRBJ1-6,-,TGTGCCAGCAGCTTGGGGCACAGCGGCTCACCCCTCCACTTT,CASSLGHSGSPLHF
-,TRBV10-3,TRBJ2-5,TRBD2,TGTGCCGGGGGTAGCGGGGGCCCCCAAGAGACCCAGTACTTC,CAGGSGGPQETQYF
-,TRBV2,TRBJ2-7,-,TGTGCCAGCAGGTTGGGGGGTTCCTACGAGCAGTACTTC,CASRLGGSYEQYF
-,TRBV7-3,TRBJ1-1,-,TGTGCCAGCAGCCGCCGCCCGGATACTGAAGCTTTCTTT,CASSRRPDTEAFF
-,TRBV5-1,TRBJ1-5,-,TGCGCCAGCAGCCCAACGGCAGGCTCTGGCAATCAGCCCCAGCATTTT,CASSPTAGSGNQPQHF